These 20 T cell receptor beta chains came from one sample sequenced in a study of neurological immune-mediated disorders. Each CDR3 protein is one row after TCRdb ran MiXCR on the 5' RACE reads. The table records about 41,000 distinct CDR3 sequences, about 13% of them present only once. Sample: PBMCs. All receptors derive from a female donor in good health.

This clonotype was seen ten or more times. This sequence joins TRBV2 and TRBJ1-6, with TRBD1 as a possible D gene (5 bases). CDR1 is SNHLY, CDR2 FYNNEI, per germline. The CDR3 has 15 amino acids. Trimming cost V 8 bases and J 5 bases, with 16 bases left between them. The CDR3 nucleotides are TGTGCCAGCGTACCTGGGGGGACCCATAATTCACCCCTCCACTTT. Protein product: CASVPGGTHNSPLHF.

The sample holds many counts of this clonotype. The gene calls are TRBV21-1 and TRBJ1-2. TRBV21-1 is a recognized pseudogene. The CDR3 loop spans 16 amino acids. The CDR3 DNA reads as TGTGCCAGCACCCCGAGCCCCGGGACCTACGGCTATGGCTACACCTTC. Translating it yields CASTPSPGTYGYGYTF.

This clonotype was detected ten times or more. The V and J genes are TRBV5-1 and TRBJ1-2; 7 bases agree with TRBD1. CDR3 length: 13 residues. Germline V lookup: CDR1 SGHRS, CDR2 YFSETQ. V was pared by 4 bases and J by 5 bases, with 5 bases of the junction left unmatched. CDR3 loop: CASSQGQIYGYTF. CDR3 coding DNA: TGCGCCAGCAGCCAGGGACAGATTTATGGCTACACCTTC.

This clonotype was recorded many times. This chain links TRBV5-1 with TRBJ1-5; weak D call: TRBD1 (6 bases). Germline lookup yields CDR1 SGHRS and CDR2 YFSETQ. The CDR3 is 15 residues long. V was shortened by 4 bases and J by 4 bases, with 15 bases between the two germline ends. The DNA of the CDR3 is TGCGCCAGCAGCCGGGATGGGGACACGAATCAGCCCCAGCATTTT. Translated, it gives CASSRDGDTNQPQHF. Full variable domain (outside the CDR3, taken from reference TRBV5-1 and TRBJ1-5): KAGVTQTPRYLIKTRGQQVTLSCSPISGHRSVSWYQQTPGQGLQFLFEYFSETQRNKGNFPGRFSGRQFSNSRSEMNVSTLELGDSALYLCASSRDGDTNQPQHFGDGTRLSIL.

This clonotype was seen many times. The rearrangement joins TRBV5-5 to TRBJ2-7; a weak D match, TRBD2 (5 bases). V lost 2 bases, J lost 6 bases, and 9 bases lay in between. The CDR3 is made up of 12 amino acids. CDR1 SGHKS and CDR2 YYEKEE come from the germline V gene (reference sequence). CDR3 residues: CASSLSGVEQYF. The CDR3 DNA sequence: TGTGCCAGCAGCTTATCCGGGGTCGAGCAGTACTTC.

This clonotype came up many times. The gene calls are TRBV20-1 and TRBJ2-1; 8 nucleotides line up with TRBD1. V lost 6 bases to trimming and J lost 8 bases; unmatched junction nucleotides: 6. CDR1 is DFQATT and CDR2 is SNEGSKA in the germline V gene (reference sequence). CDR3 length: 12 residues. The CDR3 DNA reads TGCAGTGCCACGGACAGGGATGATGAGCAGTTCTTC. It encodes CSATDRDDEQFF.

The chain couples TRBV27 to TRBJ1-1; 7 bases align to TRBD1. V was clipped by 4 bases and J by 7 bases; unmatched bases: 9. This CDR3 has 14 amino acids. CDR1 and CDR2 (germline): MNHEY, SMNVEV (reference sequence). The CDR3 loop reads CASSSWAGTVEAFF. The CDR3 DNA sequence: TGTGCCAGCAGTTCCTGGGCCGGGACAGTTGAAGCTTTCTTT.

This clonotype was counted at least ten times. The rearrangement joins TRBV29-1 to TRBJ1-1, with a tentative D call TRBD1 (5 bases). Trimming removed 7 bases at V and 0 bases at J, with 12 bases between. The CDR3 spans 13 residues. Germline CDR1 reads SQVTM; CDR2 reads ANQGSEA. In DNA, the CDR3 is TGCAGCGCAAGAAGGACACTGAACACTGAAGCTTTCTTT. Its translation: CSARRTLNTEAFF.

In its sample, this clonotype was seen many times. The V gene is TRBV29-1, the J gene TRBJ2-3; D remains ambiguous. This CDR3 contains 13 residues. V dropped 7 bases and J dropped 2 bases, with 13 bases sitting between them. Germline V lookup: CDR1 SQVTM, CDR2 ANQGSEA. CDR3 coding DNA: TGCAGCGGTAGGACCCGATTCACAGATACGCAGTATTTT. It specifies CSGRTRFTDTQYF.

Ten or more counts support this clonotype. The chain is built from TRBV5-1 and TRBJ2-5; unclear D gene. The CDR3 contains 14 residues. Germline V gene lookup returns CDR1 SGHRS and CDR2 YFSETQ. V was shortened by 1 base and J by 1 base, with 8 bases between the two germline ends. CDR3 in amino acids: CASSLSNSQETQYF. The DNA of the CDR3 is TGCGCCAGCAGCTTGTCCAACAGCCAAGAGACCCAGTACTTC.

This clonotype has at least ten counts. The genes are TRBV18 and TRBJ2-7; D possibly corresponds to TRBD1 (6 bases). The CDR3 runs to 14 residues. V lost 3 bases, J lost 3 bases, and 12 bases lay in between. Per germline, CDR1 KGHSH and CDR2 LQKENI. The CDR3 sequence is CASSPGTRGYEQYF. CDR3 sequence (DNA): TGTGCCAGCTCACCCGGGACAAGGGGCTACGAGCAGTACTTC.

This clonotype appeared many times. The chain links TRBV12-3 or TRBV12-4 to TRBJ1-2, with 7 nucleotides matching TRBD1. The CDR3 has 15 amino acids. J was trimmed by 6 bases and V by 3 bases; bases with no gene match: 10. CDR3: CASSLAPTGINGYTF. The CDR3 DNA reads TGTGCCAGCAGTTTGGCCCCGACAGGGATTAATGGCTACACCTTC.

There are many counts of this clonotype. The V call is TRBV9, the J call TRBJ2-7; unclear D gene. Germline CDR1 reads SGDLS; CDR2 reads YYNGEE. The CDR3 is 13 amino acids. With 0 bases removed from V and 6 bases from J, the gap between germline ends came to 10 bases. DNA for the CDR3: TGTGCCAGCAGCGTAGGGCGGCTAGGCGAGCAGTACTTC. Its translation: CASSVGRLGEQYF.

In this sample, this clonotype turned up many times. The J gene is TRBJ1-4, the V gene TRBV5-1, with D unclear. Trimming left V 1 base short and J 10 bases short, with 14 bases between. The CDR3 has 14 residues. Germline V CDR1 and CDR2: SGHRS, YFSETQ. CDR3 residues: CASSLLGPEGKLFF. The CDR3 nucleotides are TGCGCCAGCAGCTTGCTGGGTCCGGAAGGAAAACTGTTTTTT.

This clonotype came up a few times. This is likely a read error, given that the CDR3 carries no conserved phenylalanine or tryptophan at its end. No DNA is shown, since the ends of the CDR3 on it are uncertain; the CDR3 is the one TCRdb lists. This chain uses TRBV21-1 with TRBJ2-3; whether TRBD1, the table's D call, matches the DNA was not checked. TRBV21-1 is termed a pseudogene. The length of the CDR3 is 10 amino acids, counting both ends. The CDR3 region is CASSLTRGME.

This clonotype has at least ten counts. V and J are TRBV7-8 and TRBJ2-5; a weak D match, TRBD2 (5 bases). The V end lost 5 bases, the J end lost 5 bases, and 12 bases lay between the germline ends. Germline assignment: CDR1 SGHVS and CDR2 FQNEAQ. The CDR3 runs to 13 residues. As DNA, the CDR3 is TGTGCCAGCAGCCTGGTCGGGGTGGAGACCCAGTACTTC. Its protein product is CASSLVGVETQYF.

This clonotype came up many times. V and J are TRBV29-1 and TRBJ1-2; no firm D call. Per the germline V gene, CDR1 is SQVTM and CDR2 is ANQGSEA. The CDR3 totals 11 residues. Deletions cut 2 bases from V and 8 bases from J, with 9 bases between. CDR3 in DNA: TGCAGCGTTGAATCACAGTGGGGCTACACCTTC. Translation: CSVESQWGYTF.

The CDR3 DNA follows: TGTGCCAGCAGTCCGCGTGGATTTGGCTACACCTTC. Translating gives CASSPRGFGYTF. The chain is built from TRBV6-6 and TRBJ1-2, with D uncertain. CDR1 and CDR2 from the germline V gene are MNHNY and SVGAGI (reference sequence). This CDR3 has 12 amino acids. V was shortened by 5 bases and J by 7 bases, with 11 bases between the two germline ends.

This clonotype was detected a few times. The genes are TRBV4-2 and TRBJ2-7, with 8 bases that match TRBD2. CDR3 length: 16 amino acids. The germline V gene has CDR1 LGHNA and CDR2 YNFKEQ. The V segment lost 0 bases and the J segment 4 bases; nucleotides outside the gene matches: 8. CDR3 coding DNA: TGTGCCAGCAGCCAAGATCCCAGCGGGAGACGATACGAGCAGTACTTC. Translated: CASSQDPSGRRYEQYF.

This clonotype was counted ten times or more. This rearrangement joins TRBV5-5 to TRBJ2-7; D remains ambiguous. Germline V CDR1 and CDR2: SGHKS, YYEKEE (reference sequence). Between the trimmed V and J ends, which lost 4 bases and 6 bases, there was a span of 17 bases. There are 14 residues in the CDR3. CDR3 sequence reads: CASSRGPGPGEQYF. CDR3 nucleotides: TGTGCCAGCAGCCGAGGACCGGGTCCGGGCGAGCAGTACTTC.